A single sample is the source of the 26 T cell receptor beta chains below, sequenced in a study of shared clonotypes between healthy human individuals. TCRdb keeps only in-frame clones here, not all; method: immunoSEQ multiplex PCR. Of around 2.3 million clones detected, 90% to 96% appear once; the ten largest clones hold approximately 0.13%. Sequences were obtained from naive CD4+ T cells sorted from blood. Specified subset: CD45RA+ positively selected. These receptors were obtained from a man between 18 and 35 years old in good health.

The genes are TRBV6-5 and TRBJ1-1; D gene uncertain. CDR1 and CDR2 (germline): MNHEY, SVGAGI. Trimming took off 2 bases at V and 1 base at J, with 8 bases between the two ends. CDR3 length equals 14 residues. The CDR3 sequence: CASSYNEPNTEAFF. CDR3 coding DNA: TGTGCCAGCAGTTACAATGAACCGAACACTGAAGCTTTCTTT.

V is TRBV5-1 and J is TRBJ1-6, with 9 bases aligning to TRBD1. Germline-derived CDR1 and CDR2 are SGHRS and YFSETQ. The CDR3 is 15 residues long. J was trimmed by 3 bases and V by 3 bases; bases with no gene match: 1. The CDR3 region has the DNA TGCGCCAGCAGCTCGGGACAGGGCTATAATTCACCCCTCCACTTT. It codes for CASSSGQGYNSPLHF. Combining the CDR3 with reference TRBV5-1 and TRBJ1-6 gives the whole variable domain KAGVTQTPRYLIKTRGQQVTLSCSPISGHRSVSWYQQTPGQGLQFLFEYFSETQRNKGNFPGRFSGRQFSNSRSEMNVSTLELGDSALYLCASSSGQGYNSPLHFGNGTRLTVT.

V and J are TRBV14 and TRBJ2-3, with 12 bases identical to TRBD2. The length of the CDR3 is 15 residues. Losses at the gene ends were 3 bases for V and 6 bases for J; bases not matched to a gene: 4. Germline V gene lookup returns CDR1 SGHDN and CDR2 FVKESK. The CDR3 bases are TGTGCCAGCAGCCATGGACTAGCGGGATTGGATACGCAGTATTTT. It yields the protein CASSHGLAGLDTQYF.

The chain employs TRBV2 and TRBJ1-1; the D gene is possibly TRBD1 (5 bases). Deletions cut 4 bases from V and 7 bases from J, with 10 bases between. The CDR3 covers 12 residues. Germline values: CDR1 SNHLY, CDR2 FYNNEI. The CDR3 here is CASSGRQFEAFF. DNA of the CDR3: TGTGCCAGCAGTGGGCGACAGTTTGAAGCTTTCTTT. Variable domain in full (rest from reference TRBV2 and TRBJ1-1): EPEVTQTPSHQVTQMGQEVILRCVPISNHLYFYWYRQILGQKVEFLVSFYNNEISEKSEIFDDQFSVERPDGSNFTLKIRSTKLEDSAMYFCASSGRQFEAFFGQGTRLTVV.

This clone came up once. The rearrangement uses TRBV7-9 and TRBJ2-1, with 10 bases matching TRBD1. Per the germline V gene, CDR1 is SEHNR and CDR2 is FQNEAQ (reference sequence). The J segment lost 5 bases and the V segment lost 5 bases, leaving 9 bases of the junction unmatched. The CDR3 sequence is 16 residues long. As DNA, the CDR3 is TGTGCCAGCAGCCGCCTCCGGGACAGGGGTCACAATGAGCAGTTCTTC. Protein sequence: CASSRLRDRGHNEQFF.

The chain employs TRBV2 and TRBJ2-6, with TRBD2 matching over 11 bases. Germline V gene lookup returns CDR1 SNHLY and CDR2 FYNNEI. V trimming: 3 bases; J trimming: 0 bases; junction bases outside the gene matches: 13. CDR3 length: 21 residues. CDR3: CASSDPPSGRQRLSGANVLTF. CDR3 in DNA: TGTGCCAGCAGTGATCCCCCTAGCGGGAGGCAAAGACTCTCTGGGGCCAACGTCCTGACTTTC.

CDR3 nucleotide sequence: TGTGCCAGCACGCATTCCTACGAGCAGTACTTC. Protein product: CASTHSYEQYF. The rearrangement joins TRBV6-5 to TRBJ2-7; D uncertain. The germline gives CDR1 MNHEY, CDR2 SVGAGI. V lost 7 bases and J lost 1, with 5 bases in between. This CDR3 is 11 amino acids long.

The table lists this clone with a count of one. The V and J genes are TRBV15 and TRBJ2-7; 12 nucleotides line up with TRBD2. The CDR3 totals 16 residues. From germline, CDR1 is LNHNV and CDR2 YYDKDF (reference sequence). The junction had 7 bases not matched to a gene; V was cut back by 3 bases and J by 4 bases. DNA of the CDR3: TGTGCCACCAGCAGGGTCCTAGCGGGGGGGCGATACGAGCAGTACTTC. As protein: CATSRVLAGGRYEQYF.

V is TRBV5-1 and J is TRBJ2-2, with D maybe TRBD2 (7 bases). Germline V lookup: CDR1 SGHRS, CDR2 YFSETQ. This CDR3 has 16 amino acids. Trimming removed 5 bases from V and 3 bases from J, with 17 bases in between. The CDR3 DNA follows: TGCGCCAGCAGTTCAGCGCGGGGGCTGGACACCGGGGAGCTGTTTTTT. Protein sequence: CASSSARGLDTGELFF.

This rearrangement joins TRBV5-8 to TRBJ2-7; D may correspond to TRBD1 or TRBD2 (5 bases each). This CDR3 comprises 16 residues. Germline V lookup: CDR1 SGHTS, CDR2 YDEGEE. Trimming removed 0 bases from V and 0 bases from J, with 13 bases in between. The CDR3 sequence: CASSLVKWGSSYEQYF. CDR3 nucleotides: TGTGCCAGCAGCTTGGTTAAGTGGGGGAGCTCCTACGAGCAGTACTTC.

J is TRBJ2-7 and V is TRBV5-6, with 7 nucleotides matching TRBD1. The length of the CDR3 is 15 residues. Germline values: CDR1 SGHDT, CDR2 YYEEEE. The V and J ends lost 0 bases and 0 bases, in that order; junction bases with no gene match: 3. CDR3 sequence: CASSLETGISYEQYF. The CDR3 nucleotides are TGTGCCAGCAGCTTGGAGACAGGGATCTCCTACGAGCAGTACTTC.

Details on this clone: Other DNA sequences in this specimen translate into the identical CDR3. J is TRBJ1-2 and V is TRBV5-4, with D possibly TRBD1 on 6 matching bases. V dropped 0 bases and J dropped 5 bases, with 8 bases sitting between them. The CDR3 loop spans 13 amino acids. The germline CDR1 and CDR2 sequences are SGHNT and YYREEE (reference sequence). The CDR3 region is CASSLARGYGYTF. CDR3 bases: TGTGCCAGCAGCTTGGCCAGGGGTTATGGCTACACCTTC.

The rearrangement uses TRBV4-1 and TRBJ2-7, with D possibly TRBD1 on 5 matching bases. The CDR3 is 16 amino acids. V was shortened by 0 bases and J by 6 bases, with 18 bases between the two germline ends. Germline V CDR1 and CDR2: MGHRA, YSYEKL. The DNA of the CDR3 is TGCGCCAGCAGCCAAGACTCGGACACCTCCTTGGGCGAGCAGTACTTC. The encoded protein is CASSQDSDTSLGEQYF.

The chain couples TRBV5-4 to TRBJ1-1, with 7 bases aligning to TRBD1. The ends lost 3 bases at V and 2 bases at J; junction bases unmatched: 4. This CDR3 contains 14 residues. Germline V gene sequence: CDR1 SGHNT, CDR2 YYREEE (reference sequence). CDR3 nucleotide sequence: TGTGCCAGCAGCTGGCAGGGGGGCAACACTGAAGCTTTCTTT. This codes for CASSWQGGNTEAFF.

On this clone itself: The identical CDR3 is also encoded by other nucleotide sequences in the sample. The DNA for the CDR3 is TGTGCCAGCAGCCCGCCGGGACTAGCGGTAACAGATACGCAGTATTTT. Translated, it gives CASSPPGLAVTDTQYF. This sequence joins TRBV7-9 and TRBJ2-3; the match to TRBD2 covers 11 bases. The CDR3 totals 16 residues. Germline lookup yields CDR1 SEHNR and CDR2 FQNEAQ (reference sequence). With 5 bases clipped from V and 3 bases from J, the junction kept 7 bases outside the gene matches.

The chain recombines TRBV18 with TRBJ2-7; D assignment may be TRBD1 or TRBD2 (7 bases each). Trimming shortened V by 4 bases and J by 6 bases, and 16 bases separated the two germline ends. Germline CDR1 and CDR2: KGHSH and LQKENI. The CDR3 length is 14 residues. The chain's CDR3 is CASSRQRDSIEQYF. CDR3 DNA: TGTGCCAGCTCACGACAGCGGGACAGCATCGAGCAGTACTTC.

The rearrangement uses TRBV7-9 and TRBJ1-2; the D gene is possibly TRBD1 (6 bases). The CDR3 runs 14 residues. Trimming left V 3 bases short and J 4 bases short, with 12 bases between. Germline V gene data show CDR1 as SEHNR and CDR2 as FQNEAQ (reference sequence). CDR3 nucleotides: TGTGCCAGCAGCTTTCGTGGACAGCTCTATGGCTACACCTTC. It translates to CASSFRGQLYGYTF.

This clone was found once. The rearrangement links TRBV18 to TRBJ1-2, with D possibly being TRBD1 (5 bases). The V gene lost 1 base and the J gene lost 2 bases, with 11 bases spanning the gap. This CDR3 comprises 15 residues. Germline V gene data show CDR1 as KGHSH and CDR2 as LQKENI. Here the CDR3 DNA reads TGTGCCAGCTCACCACTGCCTCGGGACAACTATGGCTACACCTTC. It specifies CASSPLPRDNYGYTF.

This chain connects TRBV19 to TRBJ2-7; TRBD1 might be the D (6 bases). The CDR3 loop spans 14 amino acids. Trimming cost V 5 bases and J 6 bases, with 17 bases left between them. Germline V gene data show CDR1 as LNHDA and CDR2 as SQIVND (reference sequence). CDR3 residues: CASSPGQLLTEQYF. In nucleotides, the CDR3 is TGTGCCAGTAGTCCAGGACAGCTGTTGACCGAGCAGTACTTC.

As for this clone: This CDR3 is also generated by other DNA sequences in the sample. The rearrangement joins TRBV7-3 to TRBJ1-1, with unresolved D. This CDR3 contains 13 residues. Trimming shortened V by 1 base and J by 2 bases, and 5 bases separated the two germline ends. Germline values: CDR1 SGHTA, CDR2 FQGTGA. The CDR3 protein is CASSLNGNTEAFF. In nucleotides, the CDR3 is TGTGCCAGCAGCTTAAACGGTAACACTGAAGCTTTCTTT.

This chain joins TRBV4-1 and TRBJ2-6; unclear D gene. V was cut by 2 bases and J by 1 base, with 6 bases left in between. This CDR3 is 15 amino acids long. The V gene's germline CDR1 is MGHRA and CDR2 YSYEKL. The DNA for the CDR3 is TGCGCCAGCAGCCAAATGGTTTCTGGGGCCAACGTCCTGACTTTC. Protein product: CASSQMVSGANVLTF.

The rearrangement links TRBV10-3 to TRBJ2-3, with 11 bases identical to TRBD2. V gave up 7 bases and J gave up 0 bases; unmatched junction bases: 12. The CDR3 length is 18 residues. Per the germline V gene, CDR1 is ENHRY and CDR2 is SYGVKD. The CDR3 sequence: CAINLNGLAGASTDTQYF. In DNA form, the CDR3 reads TGTGCCATCAATCTCAATGGACTAGCGGGTGCTAGCACAGATACGCAGTATTTT.

The chain has TRBV6-6 and TRBJ2-7; D gene ambiguous. V was cut by 0 bases and J by 5 bases, with 2 bases left in between. Germline V gene lookup returns CDR1 MNHNY and CDR2 SVGAGI (reference sequence). This CDR3 is 11 amino acids long. CDR3 region: CASSYSNEQYF. The CDR3 region has the DNA TGTGCCAGCAGTTACTCGAACGAGCAGTACTTC.

This chain connects TRBV27 to TRBJ2-7; TRBD1 agrees at 9 bases. This CDR3 comprises 15 residues. Germline V gene lookup returns CDR1 MNHEY and CDR2 SMNVEV (reference sequence). V was clipped by 5 bases and J by 2 bases; unmatched bases: 7. The CDR3 sequence: CASSRSGTGPYEQYF. DNA for the CDR3: TGTGCCAGCAGTCGATCCGGGACAGGGCCCTACGAGCAGTACTTC.

The chain combines TRBV6-1 with TRBJ2-7, with D possibly TRBD1 on 6 matching bases. V was pared by 6 bases and J by 6 bases, with 15 bases between. The CDR3 is 13 amino acids. From germline, CDR1 is MNHNS and CDR2 SASEGT. This chain's CDR3 is CASRYHRVSEQYF. CDR3 in DNA: TGTGCCAGCAGATACCACAGGGTCTCCGAGCAGTACTTC.

The V gene is TRBV29-1, the J gene TRBJ2-7; D remains ambiguous. V dropped 0 bases and J dropped 6 bases, with 9 bases sitting between them. The CDR3 is 12 amino acids. Germline V gene sequence: CDR1 SQVTM, CDR2 ANQGSEA. The CDR3: CSVEEGSREQYF. CDR3 nucleotides: TGCAGCGTTGAAGAGGGATCTCGCGAGCAGTACTTC.